Listed below are T cell receptor beta chains from one sample, sequenced in a study of Graves' ophthalmopathy and Graves' hyperthyroidism. TCRdb re-analysed the multiplex PCR reads in MiXCR, keeping a single row per CDR3 protein. Here the sample spans approximately 460,000 distinct CDR3 sequences, about an eighth being singletons. Sequenced material: blood. These receptors came from a woman in her twenties or thirties with Graves' ophthalmopathy. The CDR3 runs from the conserved cysteine through the conserved F or W. Each record gives: J gene, clone size, D gene, V gene, CDR3 length, CDR3 DNA, CDR3 protein. D genes are given only for firm matches. Clone size is not always given. Where it is, it says once, few, many or a class for expanded clones.

j_call: TRBJ1-2; clone_size: many; d_call: NA; v_call: TRBV20-1; cdr3_length: 18; cdr3_nt: TGCAGTGCTAGAAGGGCCAGGCGCGGAATCCGGGACACCTATGGCTACACCTTC; cdr3_aa: CSARRARRGIRDTYGYTF
j_call: TRBJ2-7; clone_size: many; d_call: NA; v_call: TRBV6-2/TRBV6-3; cdr3_length: 13; cdr3_nt: TGTGCCAGCAGTTACTACGACCGGTACGAGCAGTACTTC; cdr3_aa: CASSYYDRYEQYF
j_call: TRBJ2-7; clone_size: many; d_call: NA; v_call: TRBV28; cdr3_length: 14; cdr3_nt: TGTGCCAGCAGTTCACCGGGACACTCCTACGAGCAGTACTTC; cdr3_aa: CASSSPGHSYEQYF
j_call: TRBJ2-7; clone_size: many; d_call: TRBD1; v_call: TRBV15; cdr3_length: 14; cdr3_nt: TGTGCCACCAGCAGGCGGACAGGGCCCTACGAGCAGTACTTC; cdr3_aa: CATSRRTGPYEQYF
j_call: TRBJ2-2; clone_size: few; d_call: NA; v_call: TRBV18; cdr3_length: 15; cdr3_nt: TGTGCCAGCTCACCGTTAGGTACCACGAGTGGGGAGCTGTTTTTT; cdr3_aa: CASSPLGTTSGELFF
j_call: TRBJ1-1; clone_size: many; d_call: NA; v_call: TRBV20-1; cdr3_length: 16; cdr3_nt: TGCAGTGCTAGTCCCGGGCAGGGCGGGGGTAGAACTGAAGCTTTCTTT; cdr3_aa: CSASPGQGGGRTEAFF
j_call: TRBJ1-2; clone_size: many; d_call: TRBD1; v_call: TRBV27; cdr3_length: 13; cdr3_nt: TGTGCCAGCAGTTCTGGGGACAGGGGTGGCTACACCTTC; cdr3_aa: CASSSGDRGGYTF
j_call: TRBJ1-1; clone_size: many; d_call: NA; v_call: TRBV20-1; cdr3_length: 10; cdr3_nt: TGCAGTGCTGTACTGGCTGAAGCTTTCTTT; cdr3_aa: CSAVLAEAFF
j_call: TRBJ1-6; clone_size: many; d_call: NA; v_call: TRBV9; cdr3_length: 15; cdr3_nt: TGTGCCAGCAGCGTAGGTGGGACGAGGGATTCACCCCTCCACTTT; cdr3_aa: CASSVGGTRDSPLHF
j_call: TRBJ2-5; clone_size: many; d_call: NA; v_call: TRBV6-5; cdr3_length: 15; cdr3_nt: TGTGCCAACAGTTACCCCGACACGTTCCAAGAGACCCAGTACTTC; cdr3_aa: CANSYPDTFQETQYF
j_call: TRBJ1-2; clone_size: many; d_call: NA; v_call: TRBV2; cdr3_length: 13; cdr3_nt: TGTGCCAGCAAGGTTACGGGGGCGGAAGGCTACACCTTC; cdr3_aa: CASKVTGAEGYTF
j_call: TRBJ2-7; clone_size: many; d_call: NA; v_call: TRBV11-2; cdr3_length: 16; cdr3_nt: TGTGCCAGCAGCTTAGATAACCCAGGGGACTTCAGCGAGCAGTACTTC; cdr3_aa: CASSLDNPGDFSEQYF
j_call: TRBJ2-5; clone_size: many; d_call: TRBD1; v_call: TRBV20-1; cdr3_length: 10; cdr3_nt: TGCAGTGCTAGGGCCGGGACAGGGATCTTC; cdr3_aa: CSARAGTGIF
j_call: TRBJ2-6; clone_size: many; d_call: NA; v_call: TRBV6-1; cdr3_length: 14; cdr3_nt: TGTGCCACCGAACAGGGTTCTGGGGCCAACGTCCTGACTTTC; cdr3_aa: CATEQGSGANVLTF
j_call: TRBJ1-1; clone_size: many; d_call: NA; v_call: TRBV6-2/TRBV6-3; cdr3_length: 14; cdr3_nt: TGTGCCAGCAATATGAGGGAATACAACACTGAAGCTTTCTTT; cdr3_aa: CASNMREYNTEAFF
j_call: TRBJ1-5; clone_size: few; d_call: NA; v_call: TRBV12-3/TRBV12-4; cdr3_length: 14; cdr3_nt: TGTGCCAGCAGTTTAAAGGGGGTAGGTCAGCCCCAGCATTTT; cdr3_aa: CASSLKGVGQPQHF
j_call: TRBJ2-7; clone_size: many; d_call: NA; v_call: TRBV13; cdr3_length: 14; cdr3_nt: TGTGCCAGCAGCTCACTCGGACAAACCTACGAGCAGTACTTC; cdr3_aa: CASSSLGQTYEQYF
j_call: TRBJ1-1; clone_size: many; d_call: NA; v_call: TRBV6-2/TRBV6-3; cdr3_length: 13; cdr3_nt: TGTGCCAGCAGGGGAGACAGTCACACTGAAGCTTTCTTT; cdr3_aa: CASRGDSHTEAFF
j_call: TRBJ1-1; clone_size: many; d_call: NA; v_call: TRBV12-3/TRBV12-4; cdr3_length: 11; cdr3_nt: TGTGCCAGCAGTTTAGGGCCTGAAGCTTTCTTT; cdr3_aa: CASSLGPEAFF
j_call: TRBJ2-5; clone_size: NA; d_call: NA; v_call: TRBV12-3/TRBV12-4; cdr3_length: 14; cdr3_nt: TGTGCCAGCAGTTTCCGTAAAGCCCAGGAGACCCAGTACTTC; cdr3_aa: CASSFRKAQETQYF
j_call: TRBJ2-7; clone_size: many; d_call: NA; v_call: TRBV6-1; cdr3_length: 13; cdr3_nt: TGTGCCAGCAGTGGAACAGGGTCCCACGAGCAGTACTTC; cdr3_aa: CASSGTGSHEQYF
j_call: TRBJ2-6; clone_size: many; d_call: NA; v_call: TRBV11-1; cdr3_length: 18; cdr3_nt: TGTGCCAGCAGCTTACGTAGGACGGTGAGCTCTGGGGCCAACGTCCTGACTTTC; cdr3_aa: CASSLRRTVSSGANVLTF
j_call: TRBJ1-1; clone_size: NA; d_call: NA; v_call: TRBV5-1; cdr3_length: 15; cdr3_nt: TGCGCCAGCAGCCCGGACGGGGTCCCGAACACTGAAGCTTTCTTT; cdr3_aa: CASSPDGVPNTEAFF
j_call: TRBJ1-1; clone_size: many; d_call: NA; v_call: TRBV12-3/TRBV12-4; cdr3_length: 14; cdr3_nt: TGTGCCAGCAGTCCCGGGGGGAGGGACACTGAAGCTTTCTTT; cdr3_aa: CASSPGGRDTEAFF
j_call: TRBJ2-5; clone_size: many; d_call: NA; v_call: TRBV6-5; cdr3_length: 14; cdr3_nt: TGTGCCAGCAGTTACCCCCGACAGGAAGAGACCCAGTACTTC; cdr3_aa: CASSYPRQEETQYF
j_call: TRBJ2-7; clone_size: many; d_call: TRBD2; v_call: TRBV27; cdr3_length: 15; cdr3_nt: TGTGCCAGCAGTTCTAAGAGCGGGAGGATCTACGAGCAGTACTTC; cdr3_aa: CASSSKSGRIYEQYF
j_call: TRBJ1-1; clone_size: many; d_call: NA; v_call: TRBV6-5; cdr3_length: 12; cdr3_nt: TGTGCCAGCAGTTCAACAGGGCCTGAAGCTTTCTTT; cdr3_aa: CASSSTGPEAFF
j_call: TRBJ1-6; clone_size: NA; d_call: NA; v_call: TRBV16; cdr3_length: 16; cdr3_nt: TGTGCCAGCAACAGAGAATCTAGCTCCTATAATTCACCCCTCCACTTT; cdr3_aa: CASNRESSSYNSPLHF
j_call: TRBJ2-2; clone_size: many; d_call: NA; v_call: TRBV13; cdr3_length: 16; cdr3_nt: TGTGCCAGCAGCTCCCGTTCTAACCCGCACACCGGGGAGCTGTTTTTT; cdr3_aa: CASSSRSNPHTGELFF
j_call: TRBJ2-5; clone_size: many; d_call: NA; v_call: TRBV6-5; cdr3_length: 16; cdr3_nt: TGTGCCAGCAGTTTGGGGCTAACCCTCTATCGAGAGACCCAGTACTTC; cdr3_aa: CASSLGLTLYRETQYF
j_call: TRBJ2-5; clone_size: many; d_call: NA; v_call: TRBV7-2; cdr3_length: 13; cdr3_nt: TGTGCCAGCAGCTTAGAACGGGGCGTGACCCAGTACTTC; cdr3_aa: CASSLERGVTQYF
j_call: TRBJ2-2; clone_size: many; d_call: NA; v_call: TRBV24-1; cdr3_length: 14; cdr3_nt: TGTGCCACCAGGGACAGAGCGAACACCGGGGAGCTGTTTTTT; cdr3_aa: CATRDRANTGELFF
j_call: TRBJ1-2; clone_size: many; d_call: TRBD1; v_call: TRBV6-5; cdr3_length: 14; cdr3_nt: TGTGCCAGCAGTTACCCGGGACAGGGAACTGGCTACACCTTC; cdr3_aa: CASSYPGQGTGYTF
j_call: TRBJ2-2; clone_size: many; d_call: NA; v_call: TRBV24-1; cdr3_length: 14; cdr3_nt: TGTGCCACCAGTGATAGAGTGAACACCGGGGAGCTGTTTTTT; cdr3_aa: CATSDRVNTGELFF
j_call: TRBJ1-1; clone_size: many; d_call: TRBD1; v_call: TRBV20-1; cdr3_length: 14; cdr3_nt: TGCAGTGCTAGAGTCCCCGGGACAGGGGGTGAAGCTTTCTTT; cdr3_aa: CSARVPGTGGEAFF
j_call: TRBJ2-7; clone_size: many; d_call: NA; v_call: TRBV10-2; cdr3_length: 14; cdr3_nt: TGCGCCAGCAGCCCCTCCGCGGGCTCGGGCGAGCAGTACTTC; cdr3_aa: CASSPSAGSGEQYF
j_call: TRBJ1-1; clone_size: many; d_call: NA; v_call: TRBV12-3/TRBV12-4; cdr3_length: 12; cdr3_nt: TGTGCCAGCAGTTTGTGGGGTCCTGAAGCTTTCTTT; cdr3_aa: CASSLWGPEAFF
j_call: TRBJ2-7; clone_size: many; d_call: NA; v_call: TRBV28; cdr3_length: 18; cdr3_nt: TGTGCCAGCAGTTTACCCCCCTCGTGGAGTTGGGCTACCTACGAGCAGTACTTC; cdr3_aa: CASSLPPSWSWATYEQYF
j_call: TRBJ1-2; clone_size: many; d_call: NA; v_call: TRBV13; cdr3_length: 15; cdr3_nt: TGTGCCAGCAGCTTAGGTACGGAGTCCAACTATGGCTACACCTTC; cdr3_aa: CASSLGTESNYGYTF
j_call: TRBJ2-3; clone_size: many; d_call: TRBD2; v_call: TRBV12-3/TRBV12-4; cdr3_length: 15; cdr3_nt: TGTGCCAGCAGATCCCGGGAGGCCCCCACAGATACGCAGTATTTT; cdr3_aa: CASRSREAPTDTQYF
j_call: TRBJ2-5; clone_size: NA; d_call: TRBD2; v_call: TRBV5-1; cdr3_length: 15; cdr3_nt: TGCGCCAGCAGCTTAACTAGCGGGAGACCAGAGACCCAGTACTTC; cdr3_aa: CASSLTSGRPETQYF
j_call: TRBJ1-2; clone_size: NA; d_call: TRBD1; v_call: TRBV18; cdr3_length: 14; cdr3_nt: TGTGCCAGCTCACTCGGGGACAGGGATCATGGCTACACCTTC; cdr3_aa: CASSLGDRDHGYTF
j_call: TRBJ1-1; clone_size: NA; d_call: NA; v_call: TRBV12-3/TRBV12-4; cdr3_length: 13; cdr3_nt: TGTGCCAGCAGTTTCAACCGCGACTCTGAAGCTTTCTTT; cdr3_aa: CASSFNRDSEAFF
j_call: TRBJ1-6; clone_size: NA; d_call: NA; v_call: TRBV27; cdr3_length: 16; cdr3_nt: TGTGCCAGCAGTCCTCGGTCCCCCTTAACTAATTCACCCCTCCACTTT; cdr3_aa: CASSPRSPLTNSPLHF
j_call: TRBJ1-2; clone_size: many; d_call: NA; v_call: TRBV6-1; cdr3_length: 19; cdr3_nt: TGTGCCAGCAGTGAACCTTGGACCCATCGGGTCCGTCTTAACTATGGCTACACCTTC; cdr3_aa: CASSEPWTHRVRLNYGYTF